Listed below are T cell receptor beta chains from one sample, sequenced in a study of breast tumors, draining lymph nodes, adjacent tissues. TCRdb analysed the multiplex PCR reads with MiXCR anew, one entry per CDR3 protein. Among more than 50,000 distinct CDR3 sequences listed, approximately 62% were seen once. The sequenced material came from breast tumor tissue. These receptors all come from a female donor with breast cancer. Some clones in this sample may be carry-over from other donors' samples. CDR3s include the opening cysteine and the closing phenylalanine or tryptophan. The order of the fields is J gene, clone size, D gene, V gene, CDR3 protein. D genes are given only for firm matches. A row's size may be missing; if present it is once, few, many or a size class.

J: TRBJ1-5; size: many; D: NA; V: TRBV6-5; CDR3: CASSYSIGQPQHF
J: TRBJ1-6; size: NA; D: NA; V: TRBV9; CDR3: CASSAGEYSYNSPLHF
J: TRBJ2-2; size: NA; D: NA; V: TRBV25-1; CDR3: CASSESARVEVKGNTGELFF
J: TRBJ1-2; size: many; D: TRBD1; V: TRBV19; CDR3: CASSIPGQGYGYTF
J: TRBJ1-2; size: NA; D: NA; V: TRBV7-2; CDR3: CASSSSWGLSYGYTF
J: TRBJ2-7; size: NA; D: NA; V: TRBV15; CDR3: CATSKGIDSYEQYF
J: TRBJ1-2; size: NA; D: NA; V: TRBV29-1; CDR3: CSVEEGFGYTF
J: TRBJ2-7; size: many; D: TRBD1; V: TRBV19; CDR3: CASSIPGTGPYEQYF
J: TRBJ1-2; size: NA; D: TRBD1; V: TRBV20-1; CDR3: CSARGTGGGGYTF
J: TRBJ1-2; size: NA; D: NA; V: TRBV24-1; CDR3: CATSDRGYGYTF
J: TRBJ1-2; size: NA; D: NA; V: TRBV2; CDR3: CASSEQGTNYGYTF
J: TRBJ1-2; size: NA; D: NA; V: TRBV3-1; CDR3: CASSQDRRSYGYTF
J: TRBJ2-2; size: NA; D: TRBD2; V: TRBV2; CDR3: CASRTSSNTGELFF
J: TRBJ1-6; size: NA; D: NA; V: TRBV19; CDR3: CASSFGGNSPLHF
J: TRBJ1-1; size: NA; D: NA; V: TRBV9; CDR3: CASSPLFGLARLTEAFF
J: TRBJ1-4; size: many; D: NA; V: TRBV5-1; CDR3: CASSADMSEKLFF
J: TRBJ1-1; size: few; D: TRBD1; V: TRBV6-4; CDR3: CAARTGLIMNTEAFF
J: TRBJ1-2; size: NA; D: NA; V: TRBV10-2; CDR3: CASRGWGADGYTF
J: TRBJ2-1; size: few; D: TRBD2; V: TRBV25-1; CDR3: CATTSHGRYEQFF
J: TRBJ1-2; size: large; D: TRBD1; V: TRBV9; CDR3: CASSSTGGAGGYTF
J: TRBJ2-1; size: NA; D: TRBD1; V: TRBV7-3; CDR3: CASSLNPDPGQIYNEQFF
J: TRBJ2-3; size: many; D: TRBD2; V: TRBV6-1; CDR3: CASRTSGSDTQYF
J: TRBJ2-1; size: NA; D: TRBD1; V: TRBV6-5; CDR3: CADHRGWREQFF
J: TRBJ1-2; size: NA; D: NA; V: TRBV12-3/TRBV12-4; CDR3: CASRPGPYGYTF
J: TRBJ2-1; size: many; D: NA; V: TRBV7-8; CDR3: CASSFQGYNEQFF
J: TRBJ1-3; size: many; D: NA; V: TRBV19; CDR3: CATRPGENTIYF
J: TRBJ1-5; size: NA; D: NA; V: TRBV20-1; CDR3: CSVTEGNSNQPQHF
J: TRBJ2-7; size: many; D: NA; V: TRBV20-1; CDR3: CSARQPPNEQYF
J: TRBJ2-3; size: NA; D: TRBD2; V: TRBV9; CDR3: CARDATSGGGTDTQYF
J: TRBJ2-7; size: NA; D: TRBD2; V: TRBV6-5; CDR3: CACTSTGTSSYEQYF
J: TRBJ2-5; size: many; D: NA; V: TRBV5-1; CDR3: CAGSLAPGYSETQYF
J: TRBJ1-6; size: once; D: NA; V: TRBV6-6; CDR3: CASSSGASSYNSPLHF
J: TRBJ1-2; size: NA; D: TRBD1; V: TRBV2; CDR3: CASSAGQGTNYGYTF
J: TRBJ1-2; size: NA; D: NA; V: TRBV5-6; CDR3: CASWDGRANYGYTF
J: TRBJ2-2; size: many; D: TRBD1; V: TRBV7-9; CDR3: CATRQGVANTGELFF
J: TRBJ1-5; size: NA; D: NA; V: TRBV6-2/TRBV6-3; CDR3: CASSHGQGGEPQHF
J: TRBJ2-1; size: many; D: NA; V: TRBV30; CDR3: CAWSVLVRSGSTDEQFF
J: TRBJ2-7; size: NA; D: NA; V: TRBV5-5; CDR3: CASSSGRPTSYEQYF
J: TRBJ1-2; size: many; D: NA; V: TRBV6-5; CDR3: CASSKGGQGYGYTF
J: TRBJ1-2; size: many; D: NA; V: TRBV20-1; CDR3: CSALPAGAPYGYTF
J: TRBJ2-7; size: NA; D: NA; V: TRBV20-1; CDR3: CSATPPGYSNEQYF
J: TRBJ2-5; size: NA; D: TRBD1; V: TRBV2; CDR3: CASSGQGETQYF
J: TRBJ1-2; size: NA; D: TRBD1; V: TRBV6-6; CDR3: CASSRNRGTAYGYTF
J: TRBJ2-1; size: many; D: TRBD2; V: TRBV5-6; CDR3: CASSLLASGGATNEQFF
J: TRBJ2-3; size: NA; D: TRBD2; V: TRBV28; CDR3: CASSVGLAGDYNEQYF
J: TRBJ2-4; size: many; D: TRBD2; V: TRBV12-3/TRBV12-4; CDR3: CASSRGGNIQYF
J: TRBJ1-1; size: NA; D: NA; V: TRBV6-5; CDR3: CASSQGREAFF
J: TRBJ1-2; size: NA; D: NA; V: TRBV7-2; CDR3: CASSSDRTNGYTF
J: TRBJ2-1; size: many; D: TRBD1; V: TRBV2; CDR3: CASSEAVPGQGRFF
J: TRBJ1-2; size: NA; D: NA; V: TRBV25-1; CDR3: CASSARGGYGYTF
J: TRBJ2-7; size: many; D: NA; V: TRBV10-1; CDR3: CASSEWAGYEQYF
J: TRBJ2-5; size: many; D: TRBD2; V: TRBV20-1; CDR3: CSARDQGLVLAGVWETQYF
J: TRBJ2-1; size: NA; D: TRBD1; V: TRBV13; CDR3: CASSLVSGTGNEQFF
J: TRBJ2-3; size: many; D: TRBD1; V: TRBV20-1; CDR3: CSASRWGQSSTDTQYF
J: TRBJ1-6; size: few; D: NA; V: TRBV2; CDR3: CASSEEAGMASPLHF
J: TRBJ2-7; size: NA; D: TRBD1; V: TRBV20-1; CDR3: CSVRRQGRSYEQYF